Below, 23 T cell receptor beta chains from the same sample are listed, as sequenced in a study of T cells expressing NK-cell markers. TCRdb reprocessed the 5' RACE reads, with one entry per CDR3 protein and no DNA. The table for this sample gives about 400,000 distinct CDR3 sequences. Sequencing was carried out using blood T cells: a sorted CD56 or NKG2C T cell subset, CD4+ or CD8+ T cells, or bulk PBMC T cells (not recorded which). The receptors shown here come from a woman in her fifties or sixties in good health.

The J gene is TRBJ2-2, the V gene TRBV6-2 or TRBV6-3; the D call of TRBD2 rests on TCRdb alone, since no DNA is present to check it. There are 16 residues in the CDR3. Germline CDR1 and CDR2: MNHEY and SVGEGT. This chain's CDR3 is CASSHRAGVVTGELFF.

V and J are TRBV30 and TRBJ2-1. Germline values: CDR1 GTSNPN, CDR2 SVGIG (reference sequence). The CDR3 extends over 15 amino acids. The CDR3: CAWTQTGGPYNEQFF.

V is TRBV6-5 and J is TRBJ2-5. The CDR3 is 11 residues long. The germline gives CDR1 MNHEY, CDR2 SVGAGI. CDR3: CASDNGETQYF.

The chain links TRBV6-1 to TRBJ2-2; the TCRdb D gene call, TRBD1, has no DNA to confirm it. CDR3 length: 15 residues. Looked up from germline, CDR1 is MNHNS and CDR2 is SASEGT. The chain's CDR3 is CASSGPTGGYGELFF.

The chain employs TRBV9 and TRBJ2-3. Germline lookup yields CDR1 SGDLS and CDR2 YYNGEE. The CDR3 sequence is 13 residues long. The CDR3 loop is CASSVEGRDTQYF.

The CDR3 region is CSVEETDNEQFF. This chain connects TRBV29-1 to TRBJ2-1; with no DNA, the TCRdb D assignment of TRBD1 cannot be verified. The CDR3 is 12 residues long. CDR1 and CDR2 from the germline V gene are SQVTM and ANQGSEA.

The genes are TRBV11-2 and TRBJ2-3; the TRBD2 assignment by TCRdb is unverifiable without DNA. This CDR3 is built from 15 residues. Germline V gene lookup returns CDR1 SGHAT and CDR2 FQNNGV. The CDR3 region is CASSLDPTSVPSQYF. Filled out from reference TRBV11-2 and TRBJ2-3, the complete variable domain reads EAGVAQSPRYKIIEKRQSVAFWCNPISGHATLYWYQQILGQGPKLLIQFQNNGVVDDSQLPKDRFSAERLKGVDSTLKIQPAKLEDSAVYLCASSLDPTSVPSQYFGPGTRLTVL.

The CDR3 loop reads CASRPGQGLLAPLHF. The genes are TRBV6-5 and TRBJ1-6; TCRdb selects TRBD1, and the lack of DNA leaves this call unchecked. Germline V gene lookup returns CDR1 MNHEY and CDR2 SVGAGI. The CDR3 has 15 amino acids.

The chain joins TRBV5-4 to TRBJ2-3. The V gene's germline CDR1 is SGHNT and CDR2 YYREEE (reference sequence). CDR3 length: 14 residues. The CDR3 spells CATRSSRSTDTQYF. Full variable domain (rest looked up from reference TRBV5-4 and TRBJ2-3): ETGVTQSPTHLIKTRGQQVTLRCSSQSGHNTVSWYQQALGQGPQFIFQYYREEENGRGNFPPRFSGLQFPNYSSELNVNALELDDSALYLCATRSSRSTDTQYFGPGTRLTVL.

This chain links TRBV24-1 with TRBJ2-2; TCRdb names TRBD1, which stays unverified in the absence of DNA. Germline CDR1 and CDR2: KGHDR and SFDVKD. CDR3 size: 12 residues. This CDR3 reads CATGTGFGELFF.

V is TRBV29-1 and J is TRBJ2-3; TCRdb reports TRBD1, a call that lacks DNA to check it against. The CDR3 sequence is 14 residues long. Germline V gene lookup returns CDR1 SQVTM and CDR2 ANQGSEA. The CDR3 spells CSAEGGRFTDTQYF.

This chain links TRBV11-3 with TRBJ2-2; TCRdb names TRBD1, which stays unverified in the absence of DNA. This CDR3 has 17 amino acids. CDR1 is SGHNT, CDR2 YENEEA, per germline. The CDR3 sequence: CASSSRWTGTNTGELFF. Using reference TRBV11-3 and TRBJ2-2 for the parts outside the CDR3, the full variable domain is EAGVVQSPRYKIIEKKQPVAFWCNPISGHNTLYWYLQNLGQGPELLIRYENEEAVDDSQLPKDRFSAERLKGVDSTLKIQPAELGDSAVYLCASSSRWTGTNTGELFFGEGSRLTVL.

Frequency places this clonotype as medium-sized. This chain joins TRBV20-1 and TRBJ2-1; TCRdb selects TRBD2, and the lack of DNA leaves this call unchecked. CDR3 length: 13 residues. Germline V gene data show CDR1 as DFQATT and CDR2 as SNEGSKA (reference sequence). CDR3 sequence: CSAPSGGYNEQFF.

The rearrangement joins TRBV15 to TRBJ1-3; without DNA, the TCRdb call of TRBD1 cannot be checked. The CDR3 loop spans 15 amino acids. The V gene's germline CDR1 is LNHNV and CDR2 YYDKDF (reference sequence). CDR3 in amino acids: CATSRDRGSGNTIYF.

V usage is TRBV24-1 and J usage is TRBJ2-1; without DNA, the TCRdb call of TRBD2 cannot be checked. The germline V gene has CDR1 KGHDR and CDR2 SFDVKD. The CDR3 spans 13 residues. This CDR3 is CATSERETDEQFF.

The chain combines TRBV7-9 with TRBJ2-7. CDR1 and CDR2 (germline): SEHNR, FQNEAQ (reference sequence). CDR3 length equals 12 residues. The CDR3 spells CASSPRRDEQYF.

This chain connects TRBV7-8 to TRBJ1-6; TCRdb's D call, TRBD1, is unchecked because there is no DNA. The germline gives CDR1 SGHVS, CDR2 FQNEAQ. The CDR3 totals 15 residues. The CDR3 is CASSLAGGNNSPLHF.

The chain links TRBV5-1 to TRBJ2-1; the TRBD2 assignment by TCRdb is unverifiable without DNA. CDR1 and CDR2 (germline): SGHRS, YFSETQ. The length of the CDR3 is 16 residues. CDR3 residues: CASSLLGTSGRNEQFF. Drawing the rest from reference TRBV5-1 and TRBJ2-1, the complete variable domain is KAGVTQTPRYLIKTRGQQVTLSCSPISGHRSVSWYQQTPGQGLQFLFEYFSETQRNKGNFPGRFSGRQFSNSRSEMNVSTLELGDSALYLCASSLLGTSGRNEQFFGPGTRLTVL.

The rearrangement links TRBV12-3 or TRBV12-4 to TRBJ1-1; TCRdb lists TRBD1, though no DNA is available to test this call. CDR3 size: 12 residues. CDR3 sequence reads: CAGQGRDREAFF.

The chain couples TRBV19 to TRBJ2-1. Germline CDR1 LNHDA, CDR2 SQIVND (reference sequence). The CDR3 is made up of 15 amino acids. The CDR3: CATNVGGTFYNEQFF.

The rearrangement uses TRBV29-1 and TRBJ2-3; TCRdb lists TRBD1, though no DNA is available to test this call. CDR1 and CDR2 (germline): SQVTM, ANQGSEA. This CDR3 has 16 residues. CDR3 sequence: CSVVRGLSGFTDTQYF.

V and J are TRBV4-2 and TRBJ2-1; checking the TCRdb D call of TRBD1 is not possible without DNA. Germline V lookup: CDR1 LGHNA, CDR2 YNFKEQ. CDR3 length: 14 amino acids. CDR3 residues: CASSRDRGVDEQFF.

V and J are TRBV5-1 and TRBJ2-1. The germline V gene has CDR1 SGHRS and CDR2 YFSETQ. The CDR3 is 16 amino acids. The chain's CDR3 is CASSISDKSSYNEQFF.